This TCR beta chain was retrieved from a study of blood T cell repertoires in COVID-19. About the research overall: COVID-19 samples collected from the United States, Italy and Spain covered acute and convalescent phases. The analysed material was cDNA or gDNA that came from T cells, B-cell-depleted T cells, or PBMCs.

The junction had 3 bases not matched to a gene; V was cut back by 7 bases and J by 0 bases. The CDR3 is made up of 13 amino acids. Looked up from germline, CDR1 is MGHDK and CDR2 is SYGVNS. Clones were read by immunoSEQ multiplex PCR, and TCRdb kept only the in-frame ones, dropping some. This sample has approximately 140,000 clones, with about 82% found just once. The TCR was taken from a woman aged 40 to 49 with active or convalescent COVID-19. Sequencing was carried out using peripheral blood. The rearrangement links TRBV25-1 to TRBJ2-7; TRBD1 matches 7 bases. The CDR3 region has the DNA TGTGCCAGCAAGGGGGCAAGCTCCTACGAGCAGTACTTC. It specifies CASKGASSYEQYF.